This section outlines one TCR beta chain sequence together with its context. These data originate in a study of tissue T cells after allogeneic stem cell transplantation. The CDR3 covers 14 residues. Germline V gene data show CDR1 as MNHEY and CDR2 as SMNVEV (reference sequence). After removal of 3 bases from V and 4 bases from J, the junction contained 2 bases not matched to a gene. Assay: immunoSEQ multiplex PCR; the TCRdb copy retains only in-frame clones and omits some. The data show under 2,500 clones, approximately 76% seen once. This clonotype was sampled from a male patient aged 40 to 69 with steroid-refractory graft-versus-host disease after an allogeneic stem cell transplant. The T cells may partly be graft donor cells. This sample comprised ileal tissue, obtained at autopsy. The V call is TRBV27, the J call TRBJ1-3, with 8 bases aligning to TRBD1. This CDR3 reads CASSFGTGGNTIYF. CDR3 DNA: TGTGCCAGCAGTTTCGGGACAGGAGGAAACACCATATATTTT.